This T cell receptor (beta chain) was retrieved from a study of CD8+ T cells in alopecia areata. Whole-study findings and limits: Possibly as an HLA-related effect, TCR sharing across patients appeared less clear than in mice. Lesional tissue from the scalp (especially in alopecia totalis/universalis) showed higher clonality than normal scalp. The study also sequences resident alphabeta T cells of normal skin in scalp samples.

Extracted RNA was reverse transcribed, and the resulting cDNA served as sequencing template. The method was immunoSEQ multiplex PCR; TCRdb's version includes in-frame clones alone and lacks a portion of them. The repertoire includes about 200,000 clones, around 50% of them detected once, and nearly 5% sits in the top ten. With regard to this clone: Its specificity is unknown.

CDR1 is LNHDA and CDR2 is SQIVND in the germline V gene (reference sequence). This CDR3 comprises 13 residues. Trimming pared 10 bases from V and 1 base from J, leaving 14 bases between. Cell sorting on a FACSAria was used to separate CD4+ and CD8+ T cells from the PBMCs. The sequence was obtained from a human donor in good health. V usage is TRBV19 and J usage is TRBJ2-7; D gene uncertain. The specimen sequenced was CD8+ T cells sorted from blood. The CDR3 DNA is TGTGCCACTCAGTCCGCCAGGTCCTACGAGCAGTACTTC. Residues: CATQSARSYEQYF.